This T cell receptor (beta chain) was identified in a study of early T cells in non-severe SARS-CoV-2 infection. Points from the study as a whole: VDJdb matches were skewed toward anti-spike CD8 T cell responses.

TCRdb used MiXCR to reprocess the 5' RACE reads, holding one entry per CDR3 protein. The profile covers some 27,000 distinct CDR3 sequences, with approximately 4.6% appearing a single time and 9.5% to 13% taken by the ten largest. This CDR3 is built from 13 residues. Germline V lookup: CDR1 SGHTA, CDR2 FQGNSA. V was trimmed by 7 bases and J by 4 bases, leaving 11 bases between them. There are many counts of this clonotype. The antigen is unknown. This TCR was recovered from an adult who was a healthcare worker with PCR-confirmed SARS-CoV-2 infection or an uninfected control (not recorded which). The sample consisted of whole blood. The genes are TRBV7-2 and TRBJ1-5; D is possibly TRBD1 (5 bases). The CDR3 here is CASTQGLNQPQHF. Written as DNA, the CDR3 is TGTGCCAGCACCCAGGGTTTGAATCAGCCCCAGCATTTT.